A single T cell receptor beta chain is shown here with its context. Losses at the gene ends were 4 bases for V and 4 bases for J; bases not matched to a gene: 18. Germline CDR1 is DFQATT and CDR2 is SNEGSKA (reference sequence). The CDR3 is 18 amino acids. Researchers took RNA transcripts and amplified the TCR beta CDR3 regions from them. The HTBI set primed first-round TCR CDR3 RT-PCR. TCRdb ran MiXCR on the multiplex PCR reads and lists one entry per CDR3 protein. The sample lists some 350,000 distinct CDR3 sequences, about a sixth occurring once. This specimen comes from a study of T cells in Graves' hyperthyroidism and ophthalmopathy. On the study more broadly: Sampling of peripheral blood happened at initial diagnosis, prior to any treatment.

This TCR was recovered from a woman younger than 30 with Graves' hyperthyroidism that later progressed to Graves' ophthalmopathy. The sample was blood. The V call is TRBV20-1, the J call TRBJ2-1, with 8 bases matching TRBD2. CDR3 residues: CSATPGEGKAGVYNEQFF. Written as DNA, the CDR3 is TGCAGTGCTACCCCGGGGGAGGGCAAAGCGGGGGTATACAATGAGCAGTTCTTC.